This T cell receptor beta chain was retrieved from a study of T cell repertoires in cytomegalovirus infection. General observations from the study: Carriers of CMV plus the relevant HLA were identified by cumulative public TCR beta family frequency.

Notes on this clonotype: Antigen: not known.

TCRdb re-called the reads through MiXCR, storing one row per CDR3 protein. The repertoire holds under 95,000 distinct CDR3 sequences, with 40% to 50% as singletons. Germline V lookup: CDR1 MNHEY, CDR2 SMNVEV (reference sequence). V was clipped by 1 base and J by 3 bases, with 13 bases between them. The CDR3 totals 15 residues. The source of this sequence is a human donor in good health (CMV status not recorded). Some clones in this sample may be carry-over from other donors' samples. The source was CD8+ T cells from cultured PBMCs, collected from culture after CMV antigen stimulation. V is TRBV27 and J is TRBJ2-7, with D possibly being TRBD1 (5 bases). The CDR3 loop reads CASSLLSTVRYEQYF. The CDR3 region has the DNA TGTGCCAGCAGTTTATTATCGACAGTCCGCTACGAGCAGTACTTC.